The entry that follows covers one TCR beta chain sequence. The data stem from a study of cytomegalovirus exposure and HLA in healthy donors. Germline-derived CDR1 and CDR2 are SGHTA and FQGNSA. This CDR3 has 15 residues. V shed 5 bases, J shed 6 bases, and the junction held 10 bases outside the gene matches. PCR employed 60 Vbeta and 13 Jbeta primers. The table came from immunoSEQ multiplex PCR; TCRdb's copy has only in-frame clones and leaves some out. The sample lists about 200,000 clones, more than 75% seen once, with about 1.2% in the top ten. The chain has TRBV7-2 and TRBJ2-7, with 10 bases fitting TRBD2. The receptor was derived from a man aged 30-40 years in good health and CMV-seronegative. Source material: PBMCs. CDR3 sequence (DNA): TGTGCCAGCAGCAAAACCAGCGGGGGGGATGGCGAGCAGTACTTC. Protein product: CASSKTSGGDGEQYF.